This T cell receptor (beta chain) was sequenced for a study of cytomegalovirus exposure and HLA in healthy donors. Amplification used 60 Vbeta primers and 13 Jbeta primers. Repertoires were generated with immunoSEQ multiplex PCR, while TCRdb's copy carries only in-frame clones and drops some. Counted here are over 80,000 clones, nearly 80% occurring once; the ten biggest clones make up nearly 6%. CDR3 length: 15 amino acids. Germline V lookup: CDR1 LNHDA, CDR2 SQIVND (reference sequence). Trimming stripped 8 bases from V and 1 base from J, with 15 bases between. This TCR derives from a female donor in good health and CMV-seronegative. The chain couples TRBV19 to TRBJ1-5; D is perhaps TRBD1 (6 bases). The sequencing sample was made of PBMCs. CDR3 bases: TGTGCCAGTGGCGTGGGGGCGGCAAGCAATCAGCCCCAGCATTTT. It translates to CASGVGAASNQPQHF.